This entry is about one TCR beta chain. There is no known antigen for this receptor. Base qualities are not at hand, and no much larger clone is one base apart. Blood samples for TCR beta sequencing were given by related transplant donors. Using Nuclei Lysis Solution, genomic DNA was extracted from unfractionated peripheral blood mononuclear cells that were either fresh or cryopreserved. The immunoSEQ assay, a bias-controlled multiplex PCR using V- and J-specific primers, was used to amplify TCR beta CDR3 regions from genomic DNA. In a second PCR step, the CDR3 amplicons were tagged with a proprietary barcode plus Illumina adapter sequences. An Illumina MiSeq instrument was used for sequencing of the CDR3 libraries. Per the source publication's procedure: Export and quality control were handled in immunoSEQ Analyzer 3.0, while downstream analyses relied on R Bioconductor and Immunarch. Only productive rearrangements in the normalized downsampled data set were used to calculate repertoire metrics. In the normalized cohort, clonotypes with more than 5 templates were defined as pathologically expanded. The Inverse Simpson Index was used to measure repertoire diversity. To capture all clonotypes, CMV-specificity analyses were performed on the non-normalized data set. Entries here come from immuneACCESS through TCRdb and include only in-frame sequences with V and J called. Some clones fail to appear in such tables; in the studies checked, an unresolved V gene covers under half of the shortfall, and the cause of the remainder is unknown. D and trimming were read from the DNA, whereas the V and J calls and clone size are those reported in that table. This sample comprises 15,000 to 20,000 clones, approximately 79% of them detected only once. Roughly 14% of the sample is in the top ten clones.

As encoded in the germline V gene, CDR1 is MNHNS while CDR2 is SASEGT. V is clipped by 1 base and J by 0 bases, and the sequence between their germline boundaries is 5 bases long. The CDR3 contains 14 residues, cysteine and phenylalanine counted. Only the CDR3 DNA stays, 42 bases, in frame from base 1. The sample originates from a study of T cell clonotyping in hematopoietic cell transplantation (dated by TCRdb to 2020 to 2023). About the full investigation: The study collected 130 to 150 blood samples from 30 to 35 consecutive transplant recipients and their related donors. Recruitment of patients was conducted between late 2015 and January 2017, and follow-up was continued until September 2020 or death. Study-wide conclusions, independent of this receptor: Broader posttransplant TCR repertoire diversity was predicted by donor and pretransplant recipient Inverse Simpson Index values. Overlap with donor repertoires was found for only a small fraction of recipient repertoires, with over 95% found to appear de novo at the given depth. The sample size was limited and the cells went unsorted, which meant the CD4 and CD8 repertoire contributions could not be told apart. After transplant, TCR diversity in recipients dropped, and pathologically expanded clonotypes increased progressively from day 30 to day 180.

The sample consisted of peripheral blood mononuclear cells. The receptor's source is a man aged 55-75 years in good health. Some clones in this sample may be carry-over from other donors' samples. Recombination linked TRBV6-1 to TRBJ2-3; the D gene may be TRBD1 or TRBD2, since each aligns over 5 bases. The CDR3 region: CASSEGDSTDTQYF. The DNA sequence follows: TGTGCCAGCAGTGAAGGGGACAGCACAGATACGCAGTATTTT.